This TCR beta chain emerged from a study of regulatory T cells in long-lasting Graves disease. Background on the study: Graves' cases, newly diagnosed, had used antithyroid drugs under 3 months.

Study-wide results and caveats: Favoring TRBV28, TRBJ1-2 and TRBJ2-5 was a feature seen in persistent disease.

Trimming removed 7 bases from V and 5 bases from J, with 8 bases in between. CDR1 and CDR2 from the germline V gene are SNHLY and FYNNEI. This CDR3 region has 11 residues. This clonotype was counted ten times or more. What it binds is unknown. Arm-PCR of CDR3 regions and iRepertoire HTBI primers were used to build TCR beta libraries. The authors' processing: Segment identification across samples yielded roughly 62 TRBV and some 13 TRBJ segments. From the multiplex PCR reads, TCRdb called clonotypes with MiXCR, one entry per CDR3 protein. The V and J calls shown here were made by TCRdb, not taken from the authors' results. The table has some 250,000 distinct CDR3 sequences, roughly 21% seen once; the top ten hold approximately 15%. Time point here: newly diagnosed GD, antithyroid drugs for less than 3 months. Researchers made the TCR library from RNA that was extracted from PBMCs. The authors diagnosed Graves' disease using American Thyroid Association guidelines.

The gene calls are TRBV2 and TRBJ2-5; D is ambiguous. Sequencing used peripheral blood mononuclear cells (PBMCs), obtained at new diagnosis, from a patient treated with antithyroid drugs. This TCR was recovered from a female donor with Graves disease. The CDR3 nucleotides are TGTGCCAGCACGAAGGGTGAGACCCAGTACTTC. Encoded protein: CASTKGETQYF.